This TCR beta chain appears in the sequencing data of a study of blood T cell repertoires in COVID-19. Overall study: The analysed material was cDNA or gDNA that came from T cells, B-cell-depleted T cells, or PBMCs.

The data were produced by immunoSEQ multiplex PCR, yet TCRdb's version contains in-frame clones alone and is incomplete. In the table there are about 310,000 clones, over 85% of which are singletons. Per germline, CDR1 MNHEY and CDR2 SVGAGI. This CDR3 spans 12 amino acids. V was clipped by 3 bases and J by 9 bases, with 9 bases between them. Ages ranged from 18 to 89 years, with residence in approximately 23 US areas. Material for sequencing was PBMCs or T cells enriched from blood (not recorded which). This chain uses TRBV6-5 with TRBJ2-1; D remains unclear. The source of this sequence is a woman in her twenties or thirties who had recovered from COVID-19. The CDR3 is CASSYSASEQFF. The DNA for the CDR3 is TGTGCCAGCAGTTATTCCGCTAGTGAGCAGTTCTTC.